In this sample, the clone carrying this TCR beta chain turned up many times. Its target is unknown. The germline V and J ends were trimmed by 1 base and 3 bases, with 12 bases remaining between them. CDR1 is MNHEY, CDR2 SVGAGI, per germline. This CDR3 comprises 15 residues. What was amplified from RNA transcripts were TCR beta CDR3 regions. An initial round of RT-PCR targeting the TCR CDR3 relied on the HTBI primer set. In TCRdb, the multiplex PCR reads were re-called with MiXCR into one record per CDR3 protein. The sample yields 490,000 or so distinct CDR3 sequences, around a fifth seen once. The sample originates from a study of T cells in Graves' hyperthyroidism and ophthalmopathy. Study-wide results and caveats: In the analysis, a 13 V-J model separated ophthalmopathy from stable hyperthyroidism. Ophthalmopathy, which appeared later, was predicted by the model a median roughly 6.4 months before onset.

In the ophthalmopathy cohort, Clinical Activity Score was at least 3, NOSPECS grade at least 4, and duration under 3 months. The diagnostic basis comprised clinical symptoms, serum thyroxine and TRAb, thyroid ultrasound and orbital computed tomography. V gene TRBV6-5 combines with J gene TRBJ2-5; perhaps TRBD2 as D (6 bases). The sequenced material came from blood. This TCR came from a woman between 65 and 79 years old with Graves' ophthalmopathy. The CDR3 region is CASSYWGGIKETQYF. CDR3 sequence (DNA): TGTGCCAGCAGTTACTGGGGAGGAATAAAAGAGACCCAGTACTTC.